A selection of T cell receptor beta chains follows, all from one sample in a study of shared clonotypes between healthy human individuals. This table comes from immunoSEQ multiplex PCR, and its TCRdb copy is limited to in-frame clones, with some not included. The data contain roughly 2 million clones, 85% to 95% of them singletons. Sequencing input: naive CD4+ T cells sorted from blood. Every receptor here comes from a young man in good health. Both conserved end residues are part of each CDR3. A D gene is named only where the DNA matches it firmly. Size tells how often a clone was seen (once, few, many) or the class of an expanded clone, and some rows leave it out.

j_call clone_size v_call d_call cdr3_nt cdr3_aa
TRBJ1-3 - TRBV5-1 - TGCGCCAGCAGCTTGGACGGCTACTCTGGAAGCACCATATATTTT CASSLDGYSGSTIYF
TRBJ1-1 few TRBV30 - TGTGCCTGGAGTCTCCAAAGTACGACTGAAGCTTTCTTT CAWSLQSTTEAFF
TRBJ1-5 - TRBV9 - TGTGCCAGCAGTTCAGACCCTATTAGCAATCAGCCCCAGCATTTT CASSSDPISNQPQHF
TRBJ2-5 - TRBV4-2 - TGTGCCAGCAGCCAAGAGGGGGGAGAAGAGACCCAGTACTTC CASSQEGGEETQYF
TRBJ1-2 - TRBV2 - TGTGCCAGCAGTGGGGGGACCGAGTATGGCTACACCTTC CASSGGTEYGYTF
TRBJ1-2 - TRBV27 TRBD1 TGTGCCAGCAGTGCGCCGGGACAGGGCTTCTATGGCTACACCTTC CASSAPGQGFYGYTF
TRBJ1-6 - TRBV5-4 - TGTGCCAGCAGCCGTGAGGGGTGGTCACCCCTCCACTTT CASSREGWSPLHF
TRBJ2-3 - TRBV20-1 - TGCAGTGCTCCCGTTGGGGATACGCAGTATTTT CSAPVGDTQYF
TRBJ1-5 - TRBV27 - TGTGCCAGCAGTTTAGGGTCCGCCAAGGGGCAGCCCCAGCATTTT CASSLGSAKGQPQHF
TRBJ2-7 - TRBV10-3 - TGTGCCATCAGTGGGGCTAGGGCAGGGCCCTCCTACGAGCAGTACTTC CAISGARAGPSYEQYF
TRBJ2-7 - TRBV6-1 - TGTGCCAGCAGTGAATATCTGAGGGTCGGCGGAGACGAGCAGTACTTC CASSEYLRVGGDEQYF
TRBJ1-5 - TRBV30 TRBD1 TGTGCCTGGAGTGGGGACAGGGCCAATCAGCCCCAGCATTTT CAWSGDRANQPQHF
TRBJ1-1 once TRBV10-2 - TGCGCCAGCAGTGAAATTGGGAACACTGAAGCTTTCTTT CASSEIGNTEAFF
TRBJ1-6 - TRBV7-9 - TGTGCCAGCAGCTTATACGGCGTAGGGTGGGATTCACCCCTCCACTTT CASSLYGVGWDSPLHF
TRBJ2-2 - TRBV9 TRBD1 TGTGCCAGCAGCTACCGACAGGGTGGTACCGGGGAGCTGTTTTTT CASSYRQGGTGELFF
TRBJ2-3 - TRBV11-3 TRBD1 TGTGCCAGCAGCTTAGGCTGGACAGGGGACGGGGCAGATACGCAGTATTTT CASSLGWTGDGADTQYF
TRBJ2-3 - TRBV6-5 TRBD1 TGTGCCAGCAGCGACTGGGACAGGGGAACAGATACGCAGTATTTT CASSDWDRGTDTQYF
TRBJ2-7 - TRBV19 TRBD1 TGTGCCAGTAGTTGGGACAGGGGGGCCTACGAGCAGTACTTC CASSWDRGAYEQYF
TRBJ2-1 - TRBV18 - TGTGCCAGCCATGGTATCGGCTACAATGAGCAGTTCTTC CASHGIGYNEQFF
TRBJ1-5 - TRBV5-1 - TGCGCCAGCAGCCCCGACCCAAATCAGCCCCAGCATTTT CASSPDPNQPQHF
TRBJ2-7 - TRBV5-1 TRBD1 TGCGCCAGCAGCCCAGGACAGGGGAAAGAATACGAGCAGTACTTC CASSPGQGKEYEQYF
TRBJ1-5 few TRBV4-1 TRBD1 TGCGCCAGCAGCCAACAAGACAGGGACAATCAGCCCCAGCATTTT CASSQQDRDNQPQHF
TRBJ1-6 - TRBV10-3 TRBD1 TGTGCCATCAGTGAGTCACCGACAGGGTTGGATTCACCCCTCCACTTT CAISESPTGLDSPLHF
TRBJ1-4 - TRBV7-2 - TGTGCCAGCAGCTTGTGGGGGGATGAAAAACTGTTTTTT CASSLWGDEKLFF